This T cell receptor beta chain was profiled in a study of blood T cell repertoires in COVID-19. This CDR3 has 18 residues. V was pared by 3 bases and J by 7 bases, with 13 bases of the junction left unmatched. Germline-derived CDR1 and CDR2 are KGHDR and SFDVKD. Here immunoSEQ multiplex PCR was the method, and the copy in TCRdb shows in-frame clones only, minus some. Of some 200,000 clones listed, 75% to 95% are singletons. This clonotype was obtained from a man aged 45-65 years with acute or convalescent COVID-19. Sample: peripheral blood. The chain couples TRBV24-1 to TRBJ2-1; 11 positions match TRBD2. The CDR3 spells CATSDGPTSGSSGNEQFF. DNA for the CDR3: TGTGCCACCAGTGATGGCCCCACTAGCGGGAGTAGCGGGAATGAGCAGTTCTTC.